This T cell receptor (beta chain) comes out of a study of monozygotic twins with inflammatory bowel disease (dated by TCRdb to about 2019). Turning to the overall study: In total, 28 monozygotic twin pairs made up the full study: 19 Danish pairs, all IBD-discordant, plus nine German pairs, of which four were IBD-concordant and five were IBD-discordant. The search for disease-associated traits relied mainly on comparing, within discordant pairs, IBD patients with their genetically identical healthy co-twins. Each individual had, on average, about 151 000 unique TCRalpha sequences and 181 000 unique TCRbeta sequences available for analysis. Points the paper makes about the study in general: The results gave no support for a single strong signal or clonotype linked to IBD. Compared with healthy twins, IBD patients shared fewer clonotypes with other individuals, and the difference was most pronounced in patients with signs of disease activity. Distinction between different T cell subtypes could not be achieved in the analysis. Concordant and discordant twins showed no difference in repertoire similarity, possibly because of limited statistical power. Background noise and inter-individual variability may have been introduced into the repertoires by the differing immunosuppressive treatments among patients. Measured by the inverse Simpson index, TCRbeta repertoire diversity was lower in IBD patients than in their healthy co-twins.

A 2.5 ml peripheral blood sample was drawn into PAXgene tubes per donor and stored at -80°C. Without T cell sorting, total RNA was isolated from whole blood using the PAXgene blood miRNA kit on an automated QIAcube. Peripheral blood from monozygotic twin pairs, either concordant or discordant for inflammatory bowel disease, underwent deep TCRalpha and TCRbeta repertoire profiling that used unique molecular barcoding. Smoking habits were recorded for all twin pairs, and individuals were classified as current, former or never smokers. On this clonotype: Its antigen remains unidentified.

The germline V gene (reference sequence) gives CDR1 as SGHKS and CDR2 as YYEKEE. The CDR3 spans 15 residues, from the cysteine through the phenylalanine. Only the protein is on record. The library was prepared using 5' RACE. The input for every TCR library was around 3.5 ug of total RNA. For each sample, cDNA was synthesized in eight separate reactions using SMARTScribe reverse transcriptase. During cDNA synthesis, unique molecular identifiers containing a 6-nucleotide sample barcode were introduced by template switching. Amplification of TCRalpha and TCRbeta cDNA involved two nested PCRs of approximately 16 and 9 cycles, and each PCR was followed by bead purification. Before amplification, the cDNA was both treated with uracil DNA-glycosylase and purified with the QIAquick PCR purification kit. The second PCR added Illumina TruSeq-compatible adapters along with sample-specific barcodes. Library quality and concentration were assessed using TapeStation and Qubit, and approximately 5 ng of each library was pooled. Pooled libraries were sequenced on an Illumina HiSeq2500 single-index Rapid Run with 2 x 100 bp reads and custom sequencing primers. Under the source paper's analysis protocol: MiGEC version 1.2.6 was used for UMI-based consensus assembly to correct PCR and sequencing errors. MiXCR version 2.1.1 was used for V(D)J alignment, clonotype assembly and CDR3 extraction. Normalisation of gene usage, clonotype sharing and MAIT/NKT TCR abundance was achieved by analysing the top 1000, 10 000 and 20 000 clonotypes per sample. Diversity was computed as the inverse Simpson index with the vegan R package after downsampling to 27 000 UMIs. Statistical testing used paired Mann-Whitney U tests on the discordant twin pairs and applied Benjamini-Hochberg correction for multiple testing. Reads reprocessed by TCRdb are summarized as one entry per CDR3 protein sequence, and DNA is absent. V and J calls and clone size were set by TCRdb, not the authors. This sample's table has entries for tens of thousands of distinct CDR3 sequences. The top ten clonotypes cover 5.3% of the sample.

The chain joins TRBV5-5 to TRBJ1-5. The sequenced sample was blood. The TCR sequence derives from a human donor with ulcerative colitis or Crohn's disease, or a healthy co-twin of an affected twin (not recorded which). CDR3 protein: CASSLDRGSNQPQHF.